The next 6 T cell receptor beta chains were all read from a single sample in a study of response to subunit inactivated influenza vaccine. One entry per CDR3 protein, called by TCRdb with MiXCR from the RT-PCR reads. The table lists hundreds of thousands of distinct CDR3 sequences, approximately 21% of them singletons. The sequencing used PBMCs from blood, collected about 20 months after vaccination. All receptors derive from a man aged 50 to 69 who received an inactivated influenza vaccine.

The V call is TRBV20-1, the J call TRBJ1-2; TRBD1 might be the D (5 bases). V shed 5 bases and J shed 2 bases, with 15 bases lying between them. Germline CDR1 reads DFQATT; CDR2 reads SNEGSKA (reference sequence). The CDR3 contains 14 residues. The CDR3 region is CSAPSGTRNYGYTF. DNA for the CDR3: TGCAGTGCTCCCTCCGGGACGCGGAACTATGGCTACACCTTC.

This chain links TRBV12-3 or TRBV12-4 with TRBJ1-3; 8 nucleotides line up with TRBD1. V gave up 6 bases and J gave up 7 bases; unmatched junction bases: 11. The CDR3 has 15 residues. CDR3 sequence reads: CASSQSGQGANTIYF. CDR3 DNA: TGTGCCAGCAGCCAATCCGGCCAGGGGGCGAACACCATATATTTT.

This clonotype was observed a few times. V usage is TRBV28 and J usage is TRBJ2-5, with D unresolved. Trimming stripped 6 bases from V and 2 bases from J, with 4 bases between. CDR3 size: 11 residues. Germline CDR1 and CDR2: MDHEN and SYDVKM. The CDR3 region is CASRSQETQYF. CDR3 DNA: TGTGCCAGCAGGTCTCAAGAGACCCAGTACTTC.

On this clonotype: At one boundary the junction diverges from the germline segment, which might be a read error. The genes are TRBV7-2 and TRBJ2-5, with TRBD2 identical over 10 bases. This CDR3 has 15 amino acids. Germline CDR1 is SGHTA and CDR2 is FQGNSA. The CDR3 nucleotides read TGTGCCAGCAGCTTAAAGTCTGGACTAGCGGTCCTACGGGACTTC. Translated, it gives CASSLKSGLAVLRDF.

In its sample, this clonotype was seen many times. The chain links TRBV28 to TRBJ2-7, with D uncertain. Per the germline V gene, CDR1 is MDHEN and CDR2 is SYDVKM. The CDR3 has 14 residues. V lost 5 bases and J lost 0, with 11 bases in between. The CDR3 sequence is CASSPDGNSYEQYF. CDR3 in DNA: TGTGCCAGCAGTCCGGACGGTAACTCCTACGAGCAGTACTTC.

This clonotype was seen more than once but under ten times. The chain joins TRBV6-1 to TRBJ1-1; D gene ambiguous. The CDR3 has 13 amino acids. Germline CDR1 is MNHNS and CDR2 is SASEGT. Trimming cost V 3 bases and J 4 bases, with 9 bases left between them. CDR3 bases: TGTGCCAGCAGTGATGGACGTCTCACTGAAGCTTTCTTT. Residues: CASSDGRLTEAFF.